A single sample gave rise to the 5 T cell receptor beta chains below, sequenced in a study of memory CD4+ T cells and cytomegalovirus serostatus (dated by TCRdb to between 2018 and 2021). Single viable CD3+CD4+CD8-CD45RO+ cells were sorted as memory CD4+ T cells on a FACSAria II. Library preparation employed the immunoSEQ multiplex PCR assay. Imported from immuneACCESS, the table was reduced by TCRdb to in-frame sequences with V and J called. These copies leave out some clones; in studies compared against another copy, an unresolved V gene accounts for under half, and the cause of the remainder is not known. The sample yields 40,000 to 60,000 clones; roughly 78% were counted once. The ten largest clones capture 0.6% to 0.95% of the sample. Sequencing was done on a sample of memory CD4+ T cells from blood. The receptors derive from an adult in good health and CMV-seronegative.

The rearrangement joins TRBV19 to TRBJ1-1; D gene unclear. Germline loops: CDR1 LNHDA, CDR2 SQIVND (reference sequence). The CDR3 is 16 amino acids. V gave up 3 bases and J gave up 1 base, with 15 bases separating them. The CDR3 DNA reads as TGTGCCAGTAGTATTCGGGTGGGAAAAGCGAACACTGAAGCTTTCTTT. Protein: CASSIRVGKANTEAFF.

Only a few counts were recorded for this clone. The chain joins TRBV4-1 to TRBJ2-1; 10 bases fit TRBD2. CDR1 is MGHRA, CDR2 YSYEKL, per germline. Germline trimming cut 3 bases from V and 6 bases from J; bases unmatched to any gene: 2. The CDR3 is made up of 14 amino acids. The CDR3, as DNA: TGCGCCAGCAGCCACAGCGGGGGGGTCAATGAGCAGTTCTTC. It yields the protein CASSHSGGVNEQFF.

The chain couples TRBV7-8 to TRBJ1-5; D may be TRBD1 (5 bases). This CDR3 has 15 amino acids. Germline-derived CDR1 and CDR2 are SGHVS and FQNEAQ. Trimming shortened V by 4 bases and J by 4 bases, and 14 bases separated the two germline ends. For the CDR3, the DNA is TGTGCCAGCAGCTATGGGACCTGGGAGAATCAGCCCCAGCATTTT. The encoded protein is CASSYGTWENQPQHF. Complete variable domain (other parts from reference TRBV7-8 and TRBJ1-5): GAGVSQSPRYKVAKRGQDVALRCDPISGHVSLFWYQQALGQGPEFLTYFQNEAQLDKSGLPSDRFFAERPEGSVSTLKIQRTQQEDSAVYLCASSYGTWENQPQHFGDGTRLSIL.

This rearrangement joins TRBV5-4 to TRBJ2-2; TRBD1 matches 10 bases. The CDR3 length is 15 residues. Losses at the gene ends were 3 bases for V and 6 bases for J; bases not matched to a gene: 5. Germline CDR1 and CDR2: SGHNT and YYREEE (reference sequence). CDR3 in amino acids: CASSSRTGGAGELFF. Written as DNA, the CDR3 is TGTGCCAGCAGCTCCCGGACAGGGGGAGCCGGGGAGCTGTTTTTT.

This clone was seen only a few times. The genes are TRBV6-5 and TRBJ1-5, with TRBD1 matching over 8 bases. Germline CDR1 and CDR2: MNHEY and SVGAGI. V was clipped by 0 bases and J by 5 bases; unmatched bases: 3. This CDR3 region has 15 residues. This CDR3 reads CASSYSDRADQPQHF. DNA for the CDR3: TGTGCCAGCAGTTACTCGGACAGGGCCGATCAGCCCCAGCATTTT.